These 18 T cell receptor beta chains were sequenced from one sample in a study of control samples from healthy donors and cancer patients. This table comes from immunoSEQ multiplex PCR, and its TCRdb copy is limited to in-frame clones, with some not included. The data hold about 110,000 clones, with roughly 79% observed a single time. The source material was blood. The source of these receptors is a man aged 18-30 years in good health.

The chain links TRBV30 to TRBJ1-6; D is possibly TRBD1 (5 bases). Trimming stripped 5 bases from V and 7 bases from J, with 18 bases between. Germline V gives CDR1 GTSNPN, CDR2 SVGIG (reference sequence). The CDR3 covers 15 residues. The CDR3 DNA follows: TGTGCCTGGGGAGGGACCGCTGGCTCAAATTCACCCCTCCACTTT. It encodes CAWGGTAGSNSPLHF.

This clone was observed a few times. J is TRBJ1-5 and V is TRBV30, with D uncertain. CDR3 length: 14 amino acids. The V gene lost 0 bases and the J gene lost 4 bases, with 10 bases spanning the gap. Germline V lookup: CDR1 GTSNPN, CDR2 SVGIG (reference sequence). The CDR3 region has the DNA TGTGCCTGGAGTGTCGGAGGGAGGAATCAGCCCCAGCATTTT. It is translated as CAWSVGGRNQPQHF.

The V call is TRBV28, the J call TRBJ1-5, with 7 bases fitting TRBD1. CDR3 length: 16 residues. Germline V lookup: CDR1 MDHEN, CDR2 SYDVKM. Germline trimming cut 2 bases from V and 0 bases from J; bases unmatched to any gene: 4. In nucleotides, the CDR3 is TGTGCCAGCAGTTTACAGGGGGGATATAGCAATCAGCCCCAGCATTTT. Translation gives CASSLQGGYSNQPQHF.

The CDR3 DNA reads TGCGCCAGCAGCTTGGTCCTAGCGGGGGCCTCCTCTGGGGCCAACGTCCTGACTTTC. This codes for CASSLVLAGASSGANVLTF. V gene TRBV5-1 combines with J gene TRBJ2-6; 10 positions agree with TRBD2. V was clipped by 0 bases and J by 0 bases; unmatched bases: 6. CDR3 length: 19 residues. The germline CDR1 and CDR2 sequences are SGHRS and YFSETQ. Full variable domain (rest looked up from reference TRBV5-1 and TRBJ2-6): KAGVTQTPRYLIKTRGQQVTLSCSPISGHRSVSWYQQTPGQGLQFLFEYFSETQRNKGNFPGRFSGRQFSNSRSEMNVSTLELGDSALYLCASSLVLAGASSGANVLTFGAGSRLTVL.

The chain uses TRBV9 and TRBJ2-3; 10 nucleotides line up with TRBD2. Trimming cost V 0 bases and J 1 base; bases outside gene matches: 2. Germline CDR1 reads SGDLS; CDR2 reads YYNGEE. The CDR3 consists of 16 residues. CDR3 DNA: TGTGCCAGCAGCGTAGTAGGACTAGCGGGCACAGATACGCAGTATTTT. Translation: CASSVVGLAGTDTQYF. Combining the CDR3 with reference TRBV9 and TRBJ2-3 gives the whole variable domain DSGVTQTPKHLITATGQRVTLRCSPRSGDLSVYWYQQSLDQGLQFLIQYYNGEERAKGNILERFSAQQFPDLHSELNLSSLELGDSALYFCASSVVGLAGTDTQYFGPGTRLTVL.

The CDR3 sequence is CASSVGLAGHEQYF. DNA for the CDR3: TGTGCCAGCAGCGTTGGACTAGCGGGCCACGAGCAGTACTTC. V gene TRBV9 combines with J gene TRBJ2-7; TRBD2 matches at 11 bases. Per germline, CDR1 SGDLS and CDR2 YYNGEE. The CDR3 has 14 amino acids. J lost 5 bases, V lost 2 bases, and 3 bases had no gene match. The entire variable domain, with the rest obtained from reference TRBV9 and TRBJ2-7, is as follows: DSGVTQTPKHLITATGQRVTLRCSPRSGDLSVYWYQQSLDQGLQFLIQYYNGEERAKGNILERFSAQQFPDLHSELNLSSLELGDSALYFCASSVGLAGHEQYFGPGTRLTVT.

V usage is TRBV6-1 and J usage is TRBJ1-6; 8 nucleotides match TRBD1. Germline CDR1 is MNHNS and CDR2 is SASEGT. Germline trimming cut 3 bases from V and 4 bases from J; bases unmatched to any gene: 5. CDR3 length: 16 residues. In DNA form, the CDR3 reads TGTGCCAGCAGTGACCAGGGGGCCGGGTATAATTCACCCCTCCACTTT. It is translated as CASSDQGAGYNSPLHF.

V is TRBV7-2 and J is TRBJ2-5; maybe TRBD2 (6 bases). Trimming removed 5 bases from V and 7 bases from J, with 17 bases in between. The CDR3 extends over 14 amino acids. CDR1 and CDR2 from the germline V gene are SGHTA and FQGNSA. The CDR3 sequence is CASSLRGSRGTQYF. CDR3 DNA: TGTGCCAGCAGCCTCCGGGGGAGCCGGGGGACCCAGTACTTC.

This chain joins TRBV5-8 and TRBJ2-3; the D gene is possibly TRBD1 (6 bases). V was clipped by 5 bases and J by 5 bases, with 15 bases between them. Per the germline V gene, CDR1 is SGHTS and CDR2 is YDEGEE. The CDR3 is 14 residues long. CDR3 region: CASRIIQGVDTQYF. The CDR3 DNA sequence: TGTGCCAGCAGAATCATACAGGGAGTAGATACGCAGTATTTT. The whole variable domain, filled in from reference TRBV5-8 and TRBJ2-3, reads EAGVTQSPTHLIKTRGQQATLRCSPISGHTSVYWYQQALGLGLQFLLWYDEGEERNRGNFPPRFSGRQFPNYSSELNVNALELEDSALYLCASRIIQGVDTQYFGPGTRLTVL.

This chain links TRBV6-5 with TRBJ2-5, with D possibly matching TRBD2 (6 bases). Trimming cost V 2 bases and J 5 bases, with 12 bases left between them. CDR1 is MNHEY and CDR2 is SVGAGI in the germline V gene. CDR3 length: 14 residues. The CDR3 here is CASSYLGTSETQYF. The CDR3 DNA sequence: TGTGCCAGCAGTTACCTGGGGACTTCGGAGACCCAGTACTTC.

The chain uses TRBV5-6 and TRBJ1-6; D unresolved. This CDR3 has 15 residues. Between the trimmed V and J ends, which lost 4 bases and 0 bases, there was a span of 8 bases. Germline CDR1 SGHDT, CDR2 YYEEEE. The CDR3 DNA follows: TGTGCCAGCAGCCATCTTAGCTCCTATAATTCACCCCTCCACTTT. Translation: CASSHLSSYNSPLHF.

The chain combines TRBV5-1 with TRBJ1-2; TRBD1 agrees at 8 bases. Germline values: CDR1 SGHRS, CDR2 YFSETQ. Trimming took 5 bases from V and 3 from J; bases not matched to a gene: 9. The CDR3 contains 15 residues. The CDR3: CASRNRDRTDYGYTF. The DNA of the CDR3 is TGCGCCAGCAGAAACCGGGACAGGACGGACTATGGCTACACCTTC.

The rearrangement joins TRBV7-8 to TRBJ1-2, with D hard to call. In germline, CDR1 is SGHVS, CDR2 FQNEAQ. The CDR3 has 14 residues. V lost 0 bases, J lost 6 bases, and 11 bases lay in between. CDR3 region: CASSLAGRVNGYTF. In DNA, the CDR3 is TGTGCCAGCAGCTTAGCGGGTAGGGTTAATGGCTACACCTTC.

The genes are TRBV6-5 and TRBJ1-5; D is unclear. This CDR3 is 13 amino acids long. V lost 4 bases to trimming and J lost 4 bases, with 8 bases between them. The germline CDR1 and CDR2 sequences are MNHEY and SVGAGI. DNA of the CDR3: TGTGCCAGCAGTTTTCCTGAAAATCAGCCCCAGCATTTT. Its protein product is CASSFPENQPQHF.

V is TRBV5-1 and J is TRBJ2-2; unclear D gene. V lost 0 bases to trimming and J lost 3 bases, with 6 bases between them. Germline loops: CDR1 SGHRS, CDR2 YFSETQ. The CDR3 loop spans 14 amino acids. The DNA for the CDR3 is TGCGCCAGCAGCTTGGAACGGCACACCGGGGAGCTGTTTTTT. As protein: CASSLERHTGELFF.

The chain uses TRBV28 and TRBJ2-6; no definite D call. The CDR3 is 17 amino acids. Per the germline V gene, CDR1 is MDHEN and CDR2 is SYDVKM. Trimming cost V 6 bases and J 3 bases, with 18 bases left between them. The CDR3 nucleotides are TGTGCCAGCAGCCTCGCCCAAGACCCCGTTGGGGCCAACGTCCTGACTTTC. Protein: CASSLAQDPVGANVLTF. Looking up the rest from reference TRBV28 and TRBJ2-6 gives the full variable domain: DVKVTQSSRYLVKRTGEKVFLECVQDMDHENMFWYRQDPGLGLRLIYFSYDVKMKEKGDIPEGYSVSREKKERFSLILESASTNQTSMYLCASSLAQDPVGANVLTFGAGSRLTVL.

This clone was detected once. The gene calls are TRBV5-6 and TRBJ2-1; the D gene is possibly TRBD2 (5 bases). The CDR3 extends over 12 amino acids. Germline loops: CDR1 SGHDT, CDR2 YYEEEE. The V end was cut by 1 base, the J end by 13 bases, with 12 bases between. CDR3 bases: TGTGCCAGCAGCTTGTGGCCGGGGTTCCAGTTCTTC. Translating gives CASSLWPGFQFF.

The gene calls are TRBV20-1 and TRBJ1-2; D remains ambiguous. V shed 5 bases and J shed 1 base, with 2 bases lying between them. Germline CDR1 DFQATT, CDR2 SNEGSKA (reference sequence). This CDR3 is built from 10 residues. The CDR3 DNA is TGCAGTGCTTTTAACTATGGCTACACCTTC. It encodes CSAFNYGYTF.